The 2 T cell receptor beta chains below all came from one sample that was sequenced in a study of blood T cell repertoires in COVID-19. Produced via immunoSEQ multiplex PCR; TCRdb's table is partial and in-frame only. The sample holds hundreds of thousands of clones; about 86% are singletons and the top ten take approximately 7.4%. Input material: peripheral blood. The source is a woman between 45 and 65 years old with acute or convalescent COVID-19.

The chain recombines TRBV9 with TRBJ1-2; 8 bases match TRBD1. Trimming cost V 4 bases and J 2 bases; bases outside gene matches: 4. The CDR3 consists of 14 residues. CDR1 is SGDLS, CDR2 YYNGEE, per germline. The CDR3 is CASSRQGANYGYTF. CDR3 DNA: TGTGCCAGCAGCAGGCAGGGGGCGAACTATGGCTACACCTTC.

This clone occurred once. The chain is built from TRBV15 and TRBJ2-7; D possibly corresponds to TRBD1 (5 bases). The CDR3 runs to 14 residues. V lost 5 bases to trimming and J lost 6 bases, with 17 bases between them. Germline V CDR1 and CDR2: LNHNV, YYDKDF (reference sequence). CDR3 amino acids: CATSLEGQGGEQYF. The CDR3 DNA is TGTGCCACCAGCCTTGAAGGGCAGGGTGGCGAGCAGTACTTC.